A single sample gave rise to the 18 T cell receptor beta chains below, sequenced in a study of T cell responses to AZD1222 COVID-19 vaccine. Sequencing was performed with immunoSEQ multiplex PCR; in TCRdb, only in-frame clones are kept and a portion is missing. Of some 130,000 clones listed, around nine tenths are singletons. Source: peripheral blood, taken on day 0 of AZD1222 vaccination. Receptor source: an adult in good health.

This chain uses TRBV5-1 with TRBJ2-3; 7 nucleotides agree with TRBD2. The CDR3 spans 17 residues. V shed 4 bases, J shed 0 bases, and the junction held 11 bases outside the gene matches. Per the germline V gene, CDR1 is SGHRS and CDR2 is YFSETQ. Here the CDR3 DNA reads TGCGCCAGCAGCCCGTACTTTCATAGCGGGAGCACAGATACGCAGTATTTT. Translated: CASSPYFHSGSTDTQYF.

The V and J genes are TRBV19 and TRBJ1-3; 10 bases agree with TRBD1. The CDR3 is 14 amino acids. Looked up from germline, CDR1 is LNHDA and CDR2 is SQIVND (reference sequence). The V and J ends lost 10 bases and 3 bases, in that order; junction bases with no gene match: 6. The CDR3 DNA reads TGTGCCACCCGGGACAGGGGCTTTGGAAACACCATATATTTT. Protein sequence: CATRDRGFGNTIYF.

The CDR3 loop reads CASTVTNWRDQPQHF. The CDR3 region has the DNA TGTGCCAGCACCGTTACTAACTGGCGAGATCAGCCCCAGCATTTT. The rearrangement links TRBV9 to TRBJ1-5; D gene uncertain. The germline V gene encodes CDR1 SGDLS and CDR2 YYNGEE. With 6 bases removed from V and 5 bases from J, the gap between germline ends came to 18 bases. This CDR3 region has 15 residues.

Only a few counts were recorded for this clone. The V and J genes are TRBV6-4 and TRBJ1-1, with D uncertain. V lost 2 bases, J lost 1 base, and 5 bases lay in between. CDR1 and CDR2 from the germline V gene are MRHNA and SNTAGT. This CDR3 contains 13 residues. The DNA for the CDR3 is TGTGCCAGCAGTGACGTCCCGAACACTGAAGCTTTCTTT. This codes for CASSDVPNTEAFF.

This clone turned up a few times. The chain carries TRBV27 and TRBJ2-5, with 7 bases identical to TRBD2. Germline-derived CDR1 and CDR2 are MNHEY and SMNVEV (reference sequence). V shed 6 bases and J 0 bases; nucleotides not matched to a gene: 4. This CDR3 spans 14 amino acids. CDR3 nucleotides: TGTGCCAGCAGGCCCGGGGGGAACCAAGAGACCCAGTACTTC. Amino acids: CASRPGGNQETQYF.

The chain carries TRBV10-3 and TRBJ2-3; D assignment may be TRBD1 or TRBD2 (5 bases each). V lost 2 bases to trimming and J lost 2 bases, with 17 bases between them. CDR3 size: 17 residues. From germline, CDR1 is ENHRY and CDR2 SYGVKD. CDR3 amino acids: CAISERVRSGTTDTQYF. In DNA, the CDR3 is TGTGCCATCAGTGAGAGGGTTCGTTCGGGGACCACAGATACGCAGTATTTT.

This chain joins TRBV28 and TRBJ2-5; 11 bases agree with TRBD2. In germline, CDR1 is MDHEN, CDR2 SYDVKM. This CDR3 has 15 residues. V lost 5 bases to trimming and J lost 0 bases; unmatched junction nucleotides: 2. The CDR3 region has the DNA TGTGCCAGCAGTCGGACTAGCGGGTACCAAGAGACCCAGTACTTC. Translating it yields CASSRTSGYQETQYF. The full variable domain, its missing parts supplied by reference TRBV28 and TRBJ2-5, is DVKVTQSSRYLVKRTGEKVFLECVQDMDHENMFWYRQDPGLGLRLIYFSYDVKMKEKGDIPEGYSVSREKKERFSLILESASTNQTSMYLCASSRTSGYQETQYFGPGTRLLVL.

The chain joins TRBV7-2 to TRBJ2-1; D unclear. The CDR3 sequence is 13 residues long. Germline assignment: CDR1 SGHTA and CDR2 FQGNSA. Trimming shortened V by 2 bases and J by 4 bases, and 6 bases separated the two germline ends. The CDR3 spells CASSLQAYNEQFF. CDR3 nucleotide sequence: TGTGCCAGCAGCTTACAAGCGTACAATGAGCAGTTCTTC.

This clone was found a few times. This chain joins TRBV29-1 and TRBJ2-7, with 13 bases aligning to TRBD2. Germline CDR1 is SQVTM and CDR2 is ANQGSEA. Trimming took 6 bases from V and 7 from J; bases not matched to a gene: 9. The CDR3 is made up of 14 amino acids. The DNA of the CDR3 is TGCAGCGTCGGCGCGCCGGGACTAGCGGGAGAGCAGTACTTC. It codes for CSVGAPGLAGEQYF.

The CDR3: CASSLAIRGQETQYF. CDR3 DNA: TGCGCCAGCAGCTTGGCTATAAGGGGGCAAGAGACCCAGTACTTC. The chain uses TRBV5-1 and TRBJ2-5, with a tentative D call TRBD1 (6 bases). Germline values: CDR1 SGHRS, CDR2 YFSETQ. The CDR3 consists of 15 residues. The ends were cut back, 0 bases at V and 2 bases at J, with 11 bases in the middle.

The CDR3: CASSPTGQGARGYTF. Written as DNA, the CDR3 is TGTGCCAGCAGCCCCACCGGGCAGGGGGCGCGAGGCTACACCTTC. The V gene is TRBV7-9, the J gene TRBJ1-2, with TRBD1 identical over 8 bases. CDR1 and CDR2 from the germline V gene are SEHNR and FQNEAQ (reference sequence). There are 15 residues in the CDR3. With V trimmed by 5 bases and J by 8 bases, 13 bases remained unmatched. The full variable domain, with the rest looked up from reference TRBV7-9 and TRBJ1-2, is DTGVSQNPRHKITKRGQNVTFRCDPISEHNRLYWYRQTLGQGPEFLTYFQNEAQLEKSRLLSDRFSAERPKGSFSTLEIQRTEQGDSAMYLCASSPTGQGARGYTFGSGTRLTVV.

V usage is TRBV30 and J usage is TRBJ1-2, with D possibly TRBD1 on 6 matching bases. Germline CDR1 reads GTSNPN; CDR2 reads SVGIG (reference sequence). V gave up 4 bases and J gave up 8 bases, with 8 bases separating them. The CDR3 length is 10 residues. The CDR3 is CAWKGGGYTF. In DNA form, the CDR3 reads TGTGCCTGGAAGGGGGGCGGCTACACCTTC.

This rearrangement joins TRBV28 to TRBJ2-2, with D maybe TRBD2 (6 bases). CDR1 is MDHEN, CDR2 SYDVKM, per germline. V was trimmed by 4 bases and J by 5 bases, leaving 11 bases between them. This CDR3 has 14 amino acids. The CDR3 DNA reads TGTGCCAGCAGTTCGGAGGGGACTACCGGGGAGCTGTTTTTT. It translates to CASSSEGTTGELFF.

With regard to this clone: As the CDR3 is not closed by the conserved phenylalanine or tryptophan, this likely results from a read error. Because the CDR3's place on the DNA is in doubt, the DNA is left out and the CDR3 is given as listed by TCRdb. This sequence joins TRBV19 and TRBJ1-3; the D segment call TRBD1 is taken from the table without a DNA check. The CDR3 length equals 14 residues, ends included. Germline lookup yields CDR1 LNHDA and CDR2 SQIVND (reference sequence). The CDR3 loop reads CASSIDHPQGGGYG.

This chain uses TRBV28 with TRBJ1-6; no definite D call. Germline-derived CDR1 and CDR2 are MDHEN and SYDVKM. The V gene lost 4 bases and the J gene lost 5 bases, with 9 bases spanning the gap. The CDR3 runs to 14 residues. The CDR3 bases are TGTGCCAGCAGTTCCCGGGGAAATAATTCACCCCTCCACTTT. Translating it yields CASSSRGNNSPLHF.

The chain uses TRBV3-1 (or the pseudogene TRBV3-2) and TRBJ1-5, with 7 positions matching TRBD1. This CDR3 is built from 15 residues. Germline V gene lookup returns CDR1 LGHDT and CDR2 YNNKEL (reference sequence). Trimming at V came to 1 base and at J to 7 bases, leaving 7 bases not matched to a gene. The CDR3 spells CASSQGYRGGQPQHF. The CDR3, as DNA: TGTGCCAGCAGCCAAGGCTACAGGGGTGGGCAGCCCCAGCATTTT.

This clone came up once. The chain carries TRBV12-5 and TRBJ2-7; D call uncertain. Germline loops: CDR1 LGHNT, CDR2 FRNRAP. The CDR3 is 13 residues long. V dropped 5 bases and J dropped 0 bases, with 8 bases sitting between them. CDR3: CASGQDNSYEQYF. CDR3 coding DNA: TGTGCTAGTGGTCAAGACAACTCCTACGAGCAGTACTTC.

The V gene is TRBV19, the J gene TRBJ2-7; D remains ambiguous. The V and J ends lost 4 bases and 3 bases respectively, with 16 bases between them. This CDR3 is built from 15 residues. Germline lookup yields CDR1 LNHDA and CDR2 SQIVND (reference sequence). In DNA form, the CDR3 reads TGTGCCAGTAGTACTTCCGGGTCGTCCGTCTACGAGCAGTACTTC. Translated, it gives CASSTSGSSVYEQYF. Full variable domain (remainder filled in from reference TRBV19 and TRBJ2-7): DGGITQSPKYLFRKEGQNVTLSCEQNLNHDAMYWYRQDPGQGLRLIYYSQIVNDFQKGDIAEGYSVSREKKESFPLTVTSAQKNPTAFYLCASSTSGSSVYEQYFGPGTRLTVT.